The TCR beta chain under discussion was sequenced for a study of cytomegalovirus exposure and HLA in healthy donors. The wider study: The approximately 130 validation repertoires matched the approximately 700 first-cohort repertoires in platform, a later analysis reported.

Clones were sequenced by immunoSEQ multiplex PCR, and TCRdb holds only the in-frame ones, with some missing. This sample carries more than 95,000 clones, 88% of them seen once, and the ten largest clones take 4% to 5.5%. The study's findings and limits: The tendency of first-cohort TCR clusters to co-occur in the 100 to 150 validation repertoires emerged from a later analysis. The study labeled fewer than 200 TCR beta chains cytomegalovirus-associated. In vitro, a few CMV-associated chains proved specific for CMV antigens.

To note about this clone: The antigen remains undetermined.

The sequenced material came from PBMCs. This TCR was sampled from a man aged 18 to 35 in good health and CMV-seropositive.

The CDR3 spells CASSFLASGGSSYNEQFF. CDR3 nucleotide sequence: TGTGCCAGCAGTTTTTTGGCTAGCGGGGGCAGCTCCTACAATGAGCAGTTCTTC. V usage is TRBV27 and J usage is TRBJ2-1, with 10 bases identical to TRBD2. Germline values: CDR1 MNHEY, CDR2 SMNVEV (reference sequence). V lost 3 bases to trimming and J lost 0 bases; unmatched junction nucleotides: 8. The CDR3 runs 18 residues.